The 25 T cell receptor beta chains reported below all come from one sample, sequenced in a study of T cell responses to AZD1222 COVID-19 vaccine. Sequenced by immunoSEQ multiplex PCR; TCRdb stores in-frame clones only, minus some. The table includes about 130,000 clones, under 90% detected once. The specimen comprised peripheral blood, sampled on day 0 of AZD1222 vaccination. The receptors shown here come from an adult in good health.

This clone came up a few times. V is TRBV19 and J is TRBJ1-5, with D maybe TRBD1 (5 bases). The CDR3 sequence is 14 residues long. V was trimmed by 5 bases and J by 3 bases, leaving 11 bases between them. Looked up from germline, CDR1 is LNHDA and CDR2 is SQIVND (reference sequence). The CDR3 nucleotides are TGTGCCAGTAGTTCTGGGACCTACAATCAGCCCCAGCATTTT. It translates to CASSSGTYNQPQHF.

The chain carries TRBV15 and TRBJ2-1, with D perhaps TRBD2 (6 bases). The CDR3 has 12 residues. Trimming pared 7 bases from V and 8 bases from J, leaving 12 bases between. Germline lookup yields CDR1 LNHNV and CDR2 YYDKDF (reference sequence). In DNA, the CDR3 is TGTGCCACCATTACAGCGGGCCATGAGCAGTTCTTC. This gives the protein CATITAGHEQFF.

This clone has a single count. The CDR3 loop is CASKKSGVGTDTQYF. The CDR3 bases are TGTGCCAGCAAGAAAAGCGGGGTGGGCACAGATACGCAGTATTTT. This chain links TRBV6-5 with TRBJ2-3; 7 positions agree with TRBD2. Germline V gene data show CDR1 as MNHEY and CDR2 as SVGAGI. This CDR3 is built from 15 residues. After removal of 7 bases from V and 1 base from J, the junction contained 8 bases not matched to a gene.

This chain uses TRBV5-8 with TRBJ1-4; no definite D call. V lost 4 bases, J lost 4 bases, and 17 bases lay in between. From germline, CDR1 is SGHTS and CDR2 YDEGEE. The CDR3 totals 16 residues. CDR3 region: CASSTQAERFNEKLFF. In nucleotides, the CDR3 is TGTGCCAGCAGCACCCAGGCGGAACGCTTTAATGAAAAACTGTTTTTT.

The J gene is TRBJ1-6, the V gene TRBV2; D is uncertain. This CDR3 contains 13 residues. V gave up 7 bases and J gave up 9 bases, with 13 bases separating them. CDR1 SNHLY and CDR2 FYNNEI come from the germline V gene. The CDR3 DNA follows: TGTGCCAGCAAACCCGACGGGATTTCACCCCTCCACTTT. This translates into CASKPDGISPLHF.

The CDR3 loop is CASSPRTGAENTEAFF. The DNA of the CDR3 is TGTGCCAGCAGCCCAAGAACGGGCGCTGAGAACACTGAAGCTTTCTTT. The V and J genes are TRBV7-6 and TRBJ1-1; D remains ambiguous. This CDR3 has 16 residues. Trimming took off 5 bases at V and 1 base at J, with 17 bases between the two ends. Looked up from germline, CDR1 is SGHVS and CDR2 is FNYEAQ.

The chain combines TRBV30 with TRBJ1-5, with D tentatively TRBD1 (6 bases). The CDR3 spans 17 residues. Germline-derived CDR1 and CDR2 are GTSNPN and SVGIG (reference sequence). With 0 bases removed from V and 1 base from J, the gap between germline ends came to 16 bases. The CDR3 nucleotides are TGTGCCTGGAGTGTGAAGGGGGGGTTTTCCAGCAATCAGCCCCAGCATTTT. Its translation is CAWSVKGGFSSNQPQHF.

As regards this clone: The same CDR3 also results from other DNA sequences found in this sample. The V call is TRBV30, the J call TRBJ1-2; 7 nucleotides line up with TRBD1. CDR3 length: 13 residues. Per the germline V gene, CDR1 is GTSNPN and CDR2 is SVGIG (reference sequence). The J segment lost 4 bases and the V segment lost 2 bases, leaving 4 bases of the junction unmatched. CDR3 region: CAWSRDRPYGYTF. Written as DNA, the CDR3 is TGTGCCTGGAGTAGGGACAGACCCTATGGCTACACCTTC.

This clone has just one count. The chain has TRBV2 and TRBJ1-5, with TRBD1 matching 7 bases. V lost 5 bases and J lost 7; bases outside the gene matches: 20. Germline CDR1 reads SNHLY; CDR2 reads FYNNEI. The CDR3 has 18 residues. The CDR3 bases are TGTGCCAGCAGTTTGTTTGGGACAGAGTTAAGGTTAGGGCAGCCCCAGCATTTT. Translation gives CASSLFGTELRLGQPQHF.

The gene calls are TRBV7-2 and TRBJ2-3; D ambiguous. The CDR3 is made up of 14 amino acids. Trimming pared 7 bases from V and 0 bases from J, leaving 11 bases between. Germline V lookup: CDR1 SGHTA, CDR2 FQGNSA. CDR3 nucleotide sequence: TGTGCCAGCACCCCCGGACGAAGCACAGATACGCAGTATTTT. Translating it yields CASTPGRSTDTQYF.

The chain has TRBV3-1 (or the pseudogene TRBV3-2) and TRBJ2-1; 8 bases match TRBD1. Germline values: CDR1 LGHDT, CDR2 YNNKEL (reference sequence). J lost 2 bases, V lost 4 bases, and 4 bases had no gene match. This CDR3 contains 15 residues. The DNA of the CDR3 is TGTGCCAGCAGCCTCCAGACAGGGGCCTACAATGAGCAGTTCTTC. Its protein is CASSLQTGAYNEQFF.

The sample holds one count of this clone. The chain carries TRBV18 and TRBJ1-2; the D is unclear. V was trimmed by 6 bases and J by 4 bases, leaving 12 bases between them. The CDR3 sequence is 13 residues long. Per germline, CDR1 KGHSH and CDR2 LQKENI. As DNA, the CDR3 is TGTGCCAGCTCCCCCGACAATTTCTATGGCTACACCTTC. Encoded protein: CASSPDNFYGYTF.

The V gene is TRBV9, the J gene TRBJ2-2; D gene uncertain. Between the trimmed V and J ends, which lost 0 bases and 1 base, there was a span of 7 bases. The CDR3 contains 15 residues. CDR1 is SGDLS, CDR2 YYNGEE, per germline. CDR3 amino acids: CASSVAPQNTGELFF. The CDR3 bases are TGTGCCAGCAGCGTAGCTCCTCAGAACACCGGGGAGCTGTTTTTT.

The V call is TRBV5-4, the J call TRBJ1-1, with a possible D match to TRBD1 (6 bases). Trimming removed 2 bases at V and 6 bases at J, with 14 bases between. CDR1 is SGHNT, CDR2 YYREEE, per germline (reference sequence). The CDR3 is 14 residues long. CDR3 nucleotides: TGTGCCAGCAGCTTTGCACAGGGCCCCCCTGAAGCTTTCTTT. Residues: CASSFAQGPPEAFF.

For the CDR3, the DNA is TGTGCCAGCAGTTTACCCAGGGTACTTATGAACACTGAAGCTTTCTTT. Translated, it gives CASSLPRVLMNTEAFF. V gene TRBV28 combines with J gene TRBJ1-1, with D possibly matching TRBD1 (5 bases). Germline V CDR1 and CDR2: MDHEN, SYDVKM. This CDR3 is built from 16 residues. The V end was cut by 2 bases, the J end by 0 bases, with 13 bases between.

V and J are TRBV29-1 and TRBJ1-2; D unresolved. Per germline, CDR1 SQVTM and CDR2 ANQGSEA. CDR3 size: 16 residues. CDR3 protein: CSHRVIRSATNYGYTF. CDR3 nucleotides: TGCAGTCATCGGGTAATAAGGAGCGCAACTAACTATGGCTACACCTTC.

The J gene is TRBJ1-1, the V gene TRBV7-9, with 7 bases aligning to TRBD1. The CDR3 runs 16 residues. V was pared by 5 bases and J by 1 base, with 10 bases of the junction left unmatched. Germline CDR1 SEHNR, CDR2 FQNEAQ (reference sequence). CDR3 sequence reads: CASSRPLDRANTEAFF. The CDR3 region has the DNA TGTGCCAGCAGCCGACCACTCGACAGGGCGAACACTGAAGCTTTCTTT.

DNA of the CDR3: TGTGCCAGCTCACCACAGGAGGGGATAGTAGATGGCTACACCTTC. It translates to CASSPQEGIVDGYTF. The V call is TRBV18, the J call TRBJ1-2, with D possibly matching TRBD1 (5 bases). The germline V gene encodes CDR1 KGHSH and CDR2 LQKENI. CDR3 size: 15 residues. V was shortened by 1 base and J by 6 bases, with 15 bases between the two germline ends. The full variable domain, in which reference TRBV18 and TRBJ1-2 provide the parts outside the CDR3, is NAGVMQNPRHLVRRRGQEARLRCSPMKGHSHVYWYRQLPEEGLKFMVYLQKENIIDESGMPKERFSAEFPKEGPSILRIQQVVRGDSAAYFCASSPQEGIVDGYTFGSGTRLTVV.

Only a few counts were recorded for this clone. This CDR3 is CASSQVPEGSGNTIYF. DNA for the CDR3: TGTGCCAGCAGCCAAGTTCCCGAAGGCTCTGGAAACACCATATATTTT. The chain recombines TRBV13 with TRBJ1-3, with no clear D. Trimming took off 5 bases at V and 0 bases at J, with 14 bases between the two ends. This CDR3 contains 16 residues. In germline, CDR1 is PRHDT, CDR2 FYEKMQ (reference sequence).

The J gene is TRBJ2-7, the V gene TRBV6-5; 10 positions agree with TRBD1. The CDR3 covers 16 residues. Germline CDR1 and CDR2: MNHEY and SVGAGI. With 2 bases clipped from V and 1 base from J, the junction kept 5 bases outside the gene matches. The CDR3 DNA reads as TGTGCCAGCAGTTACGCCGGGACAGGGGCTTCCTACGAGCAGTACTTC. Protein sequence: CASSYAGTGASYEQYF.

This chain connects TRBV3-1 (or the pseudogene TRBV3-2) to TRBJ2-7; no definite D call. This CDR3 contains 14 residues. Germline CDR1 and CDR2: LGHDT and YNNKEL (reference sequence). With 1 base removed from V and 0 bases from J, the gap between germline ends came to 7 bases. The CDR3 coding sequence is TGTGCCAGCAGCCAAGTCTGGGGCTCCTACGAGCAGTACTTC. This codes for CASSQVWGSYEQYF.

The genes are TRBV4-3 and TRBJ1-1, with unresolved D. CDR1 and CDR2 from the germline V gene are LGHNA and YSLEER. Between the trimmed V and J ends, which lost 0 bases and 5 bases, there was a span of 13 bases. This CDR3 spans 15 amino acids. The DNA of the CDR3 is TGCGCCAGCAGCCAAGAAGGTTGGTCCGGGACTGAAGCTTTCTTT. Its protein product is CASSQEGWSGTEAFF.

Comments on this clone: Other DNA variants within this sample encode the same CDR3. Here the CDR3 reads CASSLTDTQYF. In DNA, the CDR3 is TGTGCCAGCAGCTTGACAGATACGCAGTATTTT. The chain is built from TRBV5-6 and TRBJ2-3; no clear D gene. The CDR3 is 11 amino acids. V was pared by 1 base and J by 3 bases, with 0 bases between. CDR1 and CDR2 (germline): SGHDT, YYEEEE.

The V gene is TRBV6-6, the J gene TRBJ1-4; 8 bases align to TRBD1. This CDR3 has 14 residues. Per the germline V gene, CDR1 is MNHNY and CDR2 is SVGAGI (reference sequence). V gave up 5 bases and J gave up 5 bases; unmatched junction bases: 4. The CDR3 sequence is CASSNRQGNEKLFF. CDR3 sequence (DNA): TGTGCCAGCAGTAATCGACAGGGGAATGAAAAACTGTTTTTT.

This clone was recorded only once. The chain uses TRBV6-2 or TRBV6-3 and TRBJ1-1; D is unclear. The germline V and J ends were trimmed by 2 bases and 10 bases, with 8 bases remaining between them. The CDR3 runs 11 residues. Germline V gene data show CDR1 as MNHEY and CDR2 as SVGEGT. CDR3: CASSYPRGAFF. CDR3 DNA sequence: TGTGCCAGCAGTTACCCCCGAGGAGCTTTCTTT.